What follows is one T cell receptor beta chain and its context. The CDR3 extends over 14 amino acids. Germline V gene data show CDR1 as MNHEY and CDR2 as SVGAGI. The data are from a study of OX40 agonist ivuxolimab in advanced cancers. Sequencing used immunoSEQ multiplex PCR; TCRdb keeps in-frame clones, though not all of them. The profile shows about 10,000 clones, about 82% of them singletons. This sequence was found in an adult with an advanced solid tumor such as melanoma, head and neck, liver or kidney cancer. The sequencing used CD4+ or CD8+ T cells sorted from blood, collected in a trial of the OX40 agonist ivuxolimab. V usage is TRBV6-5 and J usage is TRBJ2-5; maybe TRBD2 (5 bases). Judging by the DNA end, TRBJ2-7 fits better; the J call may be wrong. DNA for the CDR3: TGTGCCAGCAGTTATGGTGGGAGCTACTACGAGCAGTACTTC. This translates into CASSYGGSYYEQYF.